The TCR beta chain under discussion was sequenced for a study of T cells in Graves' hyperthyroidism and ophthalmopathy. The CDR3 sequence is 15 residues long. V was trimmed by 4 bases and J by 7 bases, leaving 19 bases between them. CDR1 SGHAT and CDR2 FQNNGV come from the germline V gene. Amplified TCR beta CDR3 regions derived from RNA transcripts. The primer set for the first-round RT-PCR of the TCR CDR3 was HTBI. MiXCR, run by TCRdb on the multiplex PCR reads, gives a single entry per CDR3 protein. Here the sample spans roughly 300,000 distinct CDR3 sequences, over 20% being singletons. This clonotype was seen repeatedly, ten times or more.

The sample comprised blood. The rearrangement joins TRBV11-2 to TRBJ1-2; D is ambiguous. This TCR came from a woman aged 45-65 years with Graves' hyperthyroidism. The CDR3 DNA reads TGTGCCAGCAGCTCACCAGGAGGGAGGGTTGGTGGCTACACCTTC. It yields the protein CASSSPGGRVGGYTF.